This T cell receptor (beta chain) was retrieved from a study of CXCR3-negative and CXCR3-positive naive CD8 T cells. Study results and limitations: With CXCR3 expression partially decreased after cryopreservation, most assays relied on fresh PBMCs. Memory CD8+ cells showed much lower diversity, while both naive subsets were comparably high. CXCR3-positive naive cells had TRB CDR3s that were more hydrophobic than CXCR3-negative naive cells had. Similar TRBV-TRBJ gene usage was seen in naive CXCR3-negative and CXCR3-positive cells, but not in memory cells.

About this clonotype: Its antigen remains unidentified.

Identification of naive CD8+ T cells rested on CD45RO-CCR7+CD27+CD95- status. TRB cDNA libraries were made by UMI-labeled 5' RACE. TCRdb reprocessed the 5' RACE reads, keeping one entry per CDR3 protein, no DNA. The sample has roughly 120,000 distinct CDR3 sequences. The CDR3 has 15 residues. The germline CDR1 and CDR2 sequences are ENHRY and SYGVKD. Sequences were obtained from naive CXCR3+ CD8+ T cells from blood. This sample's subset: CD45RO-CCR7+CD27+CD95- naive CD8+ T cells expressing CXCR3 (TNR3+). The chain employs TRBV10-3 and TRBJ1-5; TCRdb's D gene call, TRBD1, goes unchecked for lack of DNA. The sequence derives from a human donor in good health. Some clones in this sample may be carry-over from other donors' samples. CDR3: CAISERGAGNQPQHF.